This TCR beta chain was identified during a study of CD8+ T cells in alopecia areata. Extraction of RNA preceded its reverse transcription into cDNA, which served as the sequencing template. Data came from immunoSEQ multiplex PCR; TCRdb stores just in-frame clones and leaves some out. The sample yields over 150,000 clones, 56% seen once. The sample holds a few counts of this clone. The CDR3 contains 15 residues. Germline V gene lookup returns CDR1 SGDLS and CDR2 YYNGEE. V gave up 3 bases and J gave up 7 bases; unmatched junction bases: 8. The rearrangement uses TRBV9 and TRBJ2-7, with 12 bases that match TRBD2. Input material: CD8+ T cells sorted from blood. The TCR sequence derives from a human donor in good health. CDR3 sequence: CASSGEGLAGMEQYF. The CDR3 bases are TGTGCCAGCAGCGGGGAGGGACTAGCGGGTATGGAGCAGTACTTC.